This paragraph covers one T cell receptor beta chain sequence. What this receptor recognizes is not known. No base-level quality is on record; no much larger clone is a single base apart. The CDR3 holds 15 amino acids from the cysteine to the phenylalanine. Just CDR3 DNA is preserved here, 45 bases in frame from base 1. CDR1 and CDR2 are read off the germline V gene as MNHEY and SVGAGI. The trim is 4 bases for V and 5 bases for J, with a gap of 17 bases between the germline ends. Using the deep immunoSEQ assay, multiplex PCR amplified TCR CDR3 regions from genomic DNA. Extracted genomic DNA from each cell subset was distributed evenly across all wells of several immunoSEQ 96-well plates, and each plate was treated as a replicate. For sorted subsets, roughly 200 ng of genomic DNA, equivalent to some 30,000 T cell genomes, went into each replicate PCR. Purified libraries were quantified with a Qubit 3.0 fluorometer, sized on a Bioanalyzer 2100, and re-quantified with the KAPA Library Quantification kit. A separate single-read 150-cycle Illumina NextSeq 550 flow cell was used to sequence each immunoSEQ 96-well plate. The source study handled its data this way. Because only junctional sequences without quality scores were contained in the immunoSEQ output, filtering matching that applied to full-length reads could not be performed. To assign V/J genes and CDR3, sequences were annotated against IMGT germline references using PyIR, a Python wrapper for IgBLAST v1.9. Any read was removed if the V/J assignment was weak (E-value above 1e-6), the CDR3 was missing, or the read contained stop codons, out-of-frame junctions, or ambiguous translated residues. V3J clonotypes were defined by identical inferred V gene, J gene, and CDR3 amino acid sequence. Percentage overlap between repertoires was computed as shared unique clonotypes divided by the size of the smaller repertoire. Richness of each repertoire was evaluated using RTK rarefaction, the Chao1 estimator, and Recon v2.1 estimates of unobserved clonotypes. For all TCRbeta clonotypes obtained by the gDNA method from several donors, generation probabilities were computed with OLGA. What TCRdb holds here is the immuneACCESS table cut down to in-frame rearrangements. Part of the clones is not present; checked against another copy, under half of the missing clones reflect an unresolved V gene, and the others are unexplained. V and J calls plus clone size are reproduced from that table; the DNA served to infer D and trimming. In all, the sample holds fewer than 350,000 clones, and 80% to 90% of those were seen once. The leading ten clones occupy around 15% of the sample.

The sample is drawn from a study of shared clonotypes between healthy human individuals (dated by TCRdb to the early 2020s). About the full investigation: The cohort included three men and a couple of women between 18 and 49 years of age. For each donor, CD4 naive and CD4 memory were each run on three plates, CD8 naive on two plates, and CD8 memory on one plate. To estimate repertoire size and how much clonotype sharing occurs between individuals, the study deeply sequenced the blood TCR repertoires of five healthy adults. Different laboratories and diverse techniques were used to prepare libraries and sequence TCR repertoires, to increase sequencing depth and limit assay-specific biases. Between about 0.9 and 9 billion PBMCs per donor were obtained by leukapheresis.

The donors were healthy, HIV-negative adults with no recently reported acute infections or vaccinations. Every donor was a Caucasian adult living in Nashville, Tennessee, USA. CD8 memory samples consisted of magnetically selected CD45RO+ cells combined with CCR7-negative CD45RA+ effector memory (TemRA) cells. Blood was collected by leukapheresis, and PBMCs were isolated by Ficoll-Histopaque density gradient centrifugation and then cryopreserved in liquid nitrogen vapor phase. Analytical flow cytometry was used to check the purity and quantity of every magnetically sorted T cell population. From each sorted fraction, genomic DNA was isolated and quantified by UV absorbance on a Nanodrop 2000c. What the research found in general, with its limitations: Larger estimated clonotype richness was generally found for naive subsets than for memory subsets. Across a handful of donors, approximately 5% of naive CD4, around 3.3% of naive CD8, 2.3% of memory CD4, and about 0.4% of memory CD8 clonotypes were shared. Higher generation probabilities were observed for clonotypes shared by all four sorted-subset donors than for non-shared clonotypes. The genetic and exposure-history diversity represented was limited by the small number of donors. Pairwise subsampling indicated that sequencing depth was expected to affect the degree of clonotype sharing among donors. Rarefaction of sorted-subset datasets indicated incomplete sequencing despite the large sequencing depth. Sampling was restricted to blood, and TCR repertoires in tissue are likely to differ from TCR repertoires in blood.

The sequence was collected from a man aged 18 to 29 in good health. The rearrangement combines TRBV6-5 with TRBJ2-5; the D gene cannot be named for sure. Sequenced sample: memory CD8+ T cells sorted from blood. The cell subset or site label here, explained by the study, means: CD45RO+ cells pooled with CCR7-negative TemRA cells. In nucleotides, the sequence is TGTGCCAGCAGTTTGAAGGGTTTTTCACAGGAGACCCAGTACTTC. Its translation is CASSLKGFSQETQYF.